A selection of T cell receptor beta chains follows, all from one sample in a study of shared clonotypes between healthy human individuals. Assay: immunoSEQ multiplex PCR; the TCRdb copy retains only in-frame clones and omits some. The sample includes around 2,000,000 clones, approximately 95% of them seen just once. The sequencing input was naive CD4+ T cells sorted from blood. These receptors all stem from a young man in good health. The CDR3 runs from the conserved cysteine through the conserved F or W. The D gene is left open where the match is weak. The size of a clone is reported for some rows only, either as once, few or many, or as a class for expanded clones.

j_gene	v_gene	d_gene	abundance	CDR3nt	CDR3aa
TRBJ2-2	TRBV7-9	.	once	TGTGCCAGCAGCTTAGCGCTAACAGGGACCGGGGAGCTGTTTTTT	CASSLALTGTGELFF
TRBJ2-7	TRBV11-2	.	.	TGTGCCAGCAGCTTAGGCGGTGGGACCTACGAGCAGTACTTC	CASSLGGGTYEQYF
TRBJ1-1	TRBV7-2	TRBD1	.	TGTGCCAGCAGCTCGACAGGGGCCATGAACACTGAAGCTTTCTTT	CASSSTGAMNTEAFF
TRBJ2-5	TRBV10-3	TRBD2	.	TGTGCCATCAGTGAGTCGTTAGCGGGAGGTCGAGAGACCCAGTACTTC	CAISESLAGGRETQYF
TRBJ2-1	TRBV4-1	TRBD2	.	TGCGCCAGCAGCCTATATAGCGGGGGGCTGGGGACCTACAATGAGCAGTTCTTC	CASSLYSGGLGTYNEQFF
TRBJ2-1	TRBV12-5	.	.	TGTGCTAGTGGTTTGGTACTTGGGGTAGGATACAATGAGCAGTTCTTC	CASGLVLGVGYNEQFF
TRBJ1-5	TRBV30	.	.	TGTGCCTGGAGTTTTGGGGCCCGAGGCAATCAGCCCCAGCATTTT	CAWSFGARGNQPQHF
TRBJ1-3	TRBV11-2	.	.	TGTGCCAGCAGCAGGGGACCCTCTGGAAACACCATATATTTT	CASSRGPSGNTIYF
TRBJ2-3	TRBV7-2	TRBD2	.	TGTGCCAGCAGCTGGACTAGCGGGGACAGCACAGATACGCAGTATTTT	CASSWTSGDSTDTQYF
TRBJ2-2	TRBV4-2	TRBD1	.	TGTGCCAGCAGCCAAGTTAGGGACAGTGTCGCGAACACCGGGGAGCTGTTTTTT	CASSQVRDSVANTGELFF
TRBJ2-7	TRBV19	TRBD1	.	TGTGCCAGCGGGACAGGGAACTACGAGCAGTACTTC	CASGTGNYEQYF